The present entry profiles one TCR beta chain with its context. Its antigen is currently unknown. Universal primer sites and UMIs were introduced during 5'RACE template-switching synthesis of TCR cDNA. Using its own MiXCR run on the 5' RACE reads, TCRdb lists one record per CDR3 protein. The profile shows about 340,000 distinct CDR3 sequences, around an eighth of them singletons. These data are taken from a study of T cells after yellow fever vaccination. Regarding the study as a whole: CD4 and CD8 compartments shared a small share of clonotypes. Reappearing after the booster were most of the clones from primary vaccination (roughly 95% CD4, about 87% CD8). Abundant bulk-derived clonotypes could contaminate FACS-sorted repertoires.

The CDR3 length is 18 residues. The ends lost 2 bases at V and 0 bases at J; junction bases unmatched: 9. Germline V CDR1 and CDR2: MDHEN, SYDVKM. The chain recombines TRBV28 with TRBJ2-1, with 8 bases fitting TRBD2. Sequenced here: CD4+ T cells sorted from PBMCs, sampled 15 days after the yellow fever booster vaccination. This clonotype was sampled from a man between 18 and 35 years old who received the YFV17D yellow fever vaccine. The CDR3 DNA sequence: TGTGCCAGCAGTTTAGCGGGGGGCCTGGGGAGCTCCTACAATGAGCAGTTCTTC. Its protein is CASSLAGGLGSSYNEQFF.